Presented here are 29 T cell receptor beta chains from one specimen sequenced in a study of T cell repertoires in cytomegalovirus infection. Each CDR3 protein gets one entry after TCRdb re-called the reads with MiXCR. Of about 770,000 distinct CDR3 sequences listed, just under 30% are singletons. The antigens for these receptors are not known. The source material was cultured CD8+ T cells from PBMCs, sampled from culture after CMV antigen stimulation. The receptors originated from a human donor in good health (CMV status not recorded). Some clones in this sample may be carry-over from other donors' samples.

CDR3 coding DNA: TGTGCCAGCAGTTACTCGAGGGCCAGCGGGGGAGTATGGGCAGATACGCAGTATTTT. This codes for CASSYSRASGGVWADTQYF. V is TRBV6-7 and J is TRBJ2-3, with TRBD2 matching 8 bases. TRBV6-7 is marked as an open reading frame, function uncertain. This CDR3 region has 19 residues. The J segment lost 4 bases and the V segment lost 0 bases, leaving 15 bases of the junction unmatched.

The chain has TRBV15 and TRBJ1-1, with 7 bases lining up with TRBD1. Germline CDR1 is LNHNV and CDR2 is YYDKDF (reference sequence). This CDR3 is built from 14 residues. With 0 bases clipped from V and 10 bases from J, the junction kept 8 bases outside the gene matches. CDR3 DNA: TGTGCCACCAGCAGAGATCGGCAAGGGGGCTTAGCTTTCTTT. This encodes CATSRDRQGGLAFF.

In its sample, this clonotype was seen many times. V and J are TRBV4-1 and TRBJ1-4; TRBD1 aligns across 7 bases. CDR3 length: 16 residues. After removal of 4 bases from V and 4 bases from J, the junction contained 9 bases not matched to a gene. CDR1 is MGHRA and CDR2 is YSYEKL in the germline V gene. Here the CDR3 DNA reads TGCGCCAGCAGCCCAACAGGGGACGTGGTTAATGAAAAACTGTTTTTT. Translating gives CASSPTGDVVNEKLFF.

The V call is TRBV11-2, the J call TRBJ2-3; D tentatively fits TRBD1 or TRBD2 (7 bases each). Germline V gives CDR1 SGHAT, CDR2 FQNNGV. The CDR3 has 15 residues. V was trimmed by 7 bases and J by 4 bases, leaving 18 bases between them. The CDR3 protein is CASTMGAGGADTQYF. As DNA, the CDR3 is TGTGCCAGCACCATGGGGGCAGGGGGGGCAGATACGCAGTATTTT.

This rearrangement joins TRBV6-8 to TRBJ2-3; D is unresolved. The CDR3 is 11 residues long. V lost 11 bases to trimming and J lost 6 bases, with 12 bases between them. Germline assignment: CDR1 MNHGY and CDR2 SAAAGT. The CDR3 spells CAGLVGDTQYF. Here the CDR3 DNA reads TGTGCCGGGTTGGTGGGCGATACGCAGTATTTT.

With regard to this clonotype: A read error may be the cause here, since a much bigger clone is one base away. The rearrangement links TRBV13 to TRBJ1-5, with D unclear. The V end lost 2 bases, the J end lost 5 bases, and 4 bases lay between the germline ends. The CDR3 runs to 12 residues. CDR1 is PRHDT, CDR2 FYEKMQ, per germline (reference sequence). This CDR3 reads CASSLPDQPQHF. The DNA of the CDR3 is TGTGCCAGCAGCTTACCAGATCAGCCCCAGCATTTT.

This rearrangement joins TRBV6-2 or TRBV6-3 to TRBJ2-1; D is perhaps TRBD1 (5 bases). V lost 5 bases and J 8 bases, leaving 13 bases between the germline ends. CDR1 and CDR2 from the germline V gene are MNHEY and SVGEGT. The CDR3 runs 13 residues. The CDR3 DNA reads TGTGCCAGCAGTATAGTCAGGGTACATGAGCAGTTCTTC. This codes for CASSIVRVHEQFF.

The chain combines TRBV14 with TRBJ2-5; D uncertain. The V gene's germline CDR1 is SGHDN and CDR2 FVKESK. This CDR3 is 16 amino acids long. V was cut by 1 base and J by 5 bases, with 17 bases left in between. CDR3 nucleotides: TGTGCCAGCAGCCAAGTGGGAACCGGGTCACTGGAGACCCAGTACTTC. The encoded protein is CASSQVGTGSLETQYF.

This clonotype occurred a few times. The chain carries TRBV12-3 or TRBV12-4 and TRBJ2-1; 9 bases agree with TRBD2. This CDR3 spans 14 amino acids. The trim removed 5 bases at V and 8 bases at J, leaving 7 bases unmatched. Written as DNA, the CDR3 is TGTGCCAGCAGTGCAGCGGGGGGCAGGGATGAGCAGTTCTTC. It codes for CASSAAGGRDEQFF.

The chain joins TRBV4-1 to TRBJ1-2; D is possibly TRBD1 (6 bases). The CDR3 loop spans 14 amino acids. With 1 base removed from V and 5 bases from J, the gap between germline ends came to 11 bases. The germline CDR1 and CDR2 sequences are MGHRA and YSYEKL. The DNA of the CDR3 is TGCGCCAGCAGCCAAGCCGGGACACATTATGGCTACACCTTC. Translating it yields CASSQAGTHYGYTF.

V usage is TRBV27 and J usage is TRBJ1-5; D is perhaps TRBD1 (6 bases). The CDR3 sequence is 14 residues long. Trimming left V 3 bases short and J 3 bases short, with 9 bases between. Germline V lookup: CDR1 MNHEY, CDR2 SMNVEV (reference sequence). The CDR3 region is CASSFTGNNQPQHF. In DNA form, the CDR3 reads TGTGCCAGCAGTTTTACAGGGAACAATCAGCCCCAGCATTTT.

In the case of this clonotype: A much larger clone lies one base from this, so it may be a read error. This chain links TRBV24-1 with TRBJ1-5; TRBD1 aligns across 7 bases. This CDR3 is built from 13 residues. Trimming at V came to 7 bases and at J to 2 bases, leaving 1 base not matched to a gene. In germline, CDR1 is KGHDR, CDR2 SFDVKD. The CDR3, as DNA: TGTGCCACCAGAGGGACAGGCAATCAGCCCCAGCATTTT. This gives the protein CATRGTGNQPQHF.

This clonotype was observed a handful of times. The J gene is TRBJ2-1, the V gene TRBV7-6; TRBD2 agrees at 11 bases. The J segment lost 8 bases and the V segment lost 5 bases, leaving 8 bases of the junction unmatched. CDR1 and CDR2 from the germline V gene are SGHVS and FNYEAQ. The CDR3 loop spans 15 amino acids. Written as DNA, the CDR3 is TGTGCCAGCAGCCTTCTAGCGGGGGGCATCGATGAGCAGTTCTTC. As protein: CASSLLAGGIDEQFF.

The rearrangement links TRBV5-1 to TRBJ2-1; 10 positions agree with TRBD1. J was trimmed by 1 base and V by 4 bases; bases with no gene match: 5. Germline V gene lookup returns CDR1 SGHRS and CDR2 YFSETQ. The CDR3 sequence is 16 residues long. In nucleotides, the CDR3 is TGCGCCAGCAGCAGAGGGACAGGGGTATCCTACAATGAGCAGTTCTTC. It is translated as CASSRGTGVSYNEQFF.

This clonotype came up once. This rearrangement joins TRBV6-5 to TRBJ1-4; D is uncertain. This CDR3 is 15 amino acids long. Germline V gives CDR1 MNHEY, CDR2 SVGAGI. The germline V and J ends were trimmed by 2 bases and 7 bases, with 14 bases remaining between them. The CDR3 sequence is CASSYDPHSGEKLFF. Here the CDR3 DNA reads TGTGCCAGCAGTTACGATCCCCACTCGGGTGAAAAACTGTTTTTT.

This clonotype has a single count. The chain has TRBV4-2 and TRBJ1-3, with TRBD1 matching over 7 bases. Unmatched junction bases numbered 2, after V lost 4 bases and J lost 5 bases. The CDR3 sequence is 13 residues long. CDR1 and CDR2 from the germline V gene are LGHNA and YNFKEQ. The CDR3 spells CASSPTGRNTIYF. The CDR3 DNA reads as TGTGCCAGCAGCCCGACAGGGAGAAACACCATATATTTT.

This clonotype was counted ten times or more. The rearrangement joins TRBV7-3 to TRBJ2-1, with 8 bases lining up with TRBD2. The CDR3 spans 18 residues. J gave up 5 bases and V 5 bases, and 17 bases lay outside the gene matches. Germline-derived CDR1 and CDR2 are SGHTA and FQGTGA. The CDR3 region has the DNA TGTGCCAGCAGCCTCCTCCGGGTAGCGGGGAGGGAAAACAATGAGCAGTTCTTC. Its protein is CASSLLRVAGRENNEQFF. Complete variable domain (other parts from reference TRBV7-3 and TRBJ2-1): GAGVSQTPSNKVTEKGKYVELRCDPISGHTALYWYRQSLGQGPEFLIYFQGTGAADDSGLPNDRFFAVRPEGSVSTLKIQRTERGDSAVYLCASSLLRVAGRENNEQFFGPGTRLTVL.

This clonotype was picked up a small number of times. The rearrangement joins TRBV15 to TRBJ2-3, with D maybe TRBD2 (6 bases). The V gene lost 0 bases and the J gene lost 1 base, with 8 bases spanning the gap. Looked up from germline, CDR1 is LNHNV and CDR2 is YYDKDF (reference sequence). The CDR3 is 15 amino acids. The chain's CDR3 is CATSRDRGGTDTQYF. CDR3 nucleotides: TGTGCCACCAGCAGAGATCGCGGGGGCACAGATACGCAGTATTTT. Using reference TRBV15 and TRBJ2-3 for the parts outside the CDR3, the full variable domain is DAMVIQNPRYQVTQFGKPVTLSCSQTLNHNVMYWYQQKSSQAPKLLFHYYDKDFNNEADTPDNFQSRRPNTSFCFLDIRSPGLGDTAMYLCATSRDRGGTDTQYFGPGTRLTVL.

This clonotype has ten or more counts. The V gene is TRBV7-8, the J gene TRBJ2-3; TRBD2 might be the D (6 bases). The CDR3 spans 16 residues. Trimming cost V 8 bases and J 0 bases, with 18 bases left between them. Germline CDR1 SGHVS, CDR2 FQNEAQ. Here the CDR3 reads CASELLASFSTDTQYF. In nucleotides, the CDR3 is TGTGCCAGCGAATTGCTAGCGTCTTTTAGCACAGATACGCAGTATTTT.

The chain recombines TRBV2 with TRBJ2-7; 12 positions agree with TRBD1. The CDR3 totals 16 residues. J was trimmed by 4 bases and V by 0 bases; bases with no gene match: 4. Germline CDR1 SNHLY, CDR2 FYNNEI. CDR3 bases: TGTGCCAGCAGTGAAGCGAAGGGACAGGGGGCATACGAGCAGTACTTC. Translation gives CASSEAKGQGAYEQYF.

The chain is built from TRBV5-5 and TRBJ1-1; D remains unclear. CDR3 size: 16 residues. Trimming removed 2 bases from V and 0 bases from J, with 14 bases in between. Germline loops: CDR1 SGHKS, CDR2 YYEKEE (reference sequence). CDR3 DNA sequence: TGTGCCAGCAGCTTATGGGAAGGCCATATGAACACTGAAGCTTTCTTT. It translates to CASSLWEGHMNTEAFF.

The chain joins TRBV27 to TRBJ2-1; D not certain. Deletions cut 2 bases from V and 5 bases from J, with 7 bases between. CDR3 length: 13 residues. Germline V gene sequence: CDR1 MNHEY, CDR2 SMNVEV (reference sequence). This chain's CDR3 is CASSLVQNNEQFF. In nucleotides, the CDR3 is TGTGCCAGCAGTTTAGTACAGAACAATGAGCAGTTCTTC.

V usage is TRBV5-1 and J usage is TRBJ2-1, with 8 nucleotides matching TRBD1. The V segment lost 4 bases and the J segment 4 bases; nucleotides outside the gene matches: 4. The CDR3 runs 14 residues. CDR1 SGHRS and CDR2 YFSETQ come from the germline V gene. The DNA of the CDR3 is TGCGCCAGCAGCGTGACAGGGGCGTACAATGAGCAGTTCTTC. This sequence encodes CASSVTGAYNEQFF.

This clonotype appeared a few times. The chain has TRBV5-1 and TRBJ1-3; D might be TRBD1 (5 bases). V dropped 3 bases and J dropped 3 bases, with 13 bases sitting between them. The CDR3 consists of 15 residues. Germline assignment: CDR1 SGHRS and CDR2 YFSETQ. Here the CDR3 reads CASSSSGTFGNTIYF. CDR3 DNA: TGCGCCAGCAGCTCCTCCGGGACTTTTGGAAACACCATATATTTT.

V is TRBV29-1 and J is TRBJ2-2, with D tentatively TRBD1 (6 bases). Deletions cut 3 bases from V and 3 bases from J, with 8 bases between. The CDR3 runs 13 residues. Germline CDR1 and CDR2: SQVTM and ANQGSEA. CDR3 nucleotides: TGCAGCGTTGACAGGGGTGACACCGGGGAGCTGTTTTTT. Translation gives CSVDRGDTGELFF.

This clonotype has only a few counts. This chain connects TRBV7-6 to TRBJ1-2, with a possible D match to TRBD1 (5 bases). The CDR3 has 12 residues. Between the trimmed V and J ends, which lost 5 bases and 8 bases, there was a span of 12 bases. CDR1 is SGHVS and CDR2 is FNYEAQ in the germline V gene. The CDR3 DNA follows: TGTGCCAGCAGCGCCCAGGGTATGGGCTACACCTTC. The encoded protein is CASSAQGMGYTF.

V usage is TRBV7-9 and J usage is TRBJ2-1; D uncertain. This CDR3 contains 13 residues. CDR1 and CDR2 from the germline V gene are SEHNR and FQNEAQ (reference sequence). The V end lost 4 bases, the J end lost 9 bases, and 13 bases lay between the germline ends. This CDR3 reads CASSWPTVAEQFF. The CDR3 DNA follows: TGTGCCAGCAGCTGGCCGACTGTAGCTGAGCAGTTCTTC.

This clonotype appeared a few times. The V and J genes are TRBV25-1 and TRBJ1-2; 7 bases map to TRBD1. This CDR3 has 19 residues. Trimming removed 0 bases from V and 10 bases from J; junction bases left unmatched: 23. Germline CDR1 is MGHDK and CDR2 is SYGVNS. CDR3 protein: CASSEYFTGDEGGKRDYTF. The CDR3 nucleotides are TGTGCCAGCAGTGAATATTTTACAGGGGATGAGGGGGGGAAGAGGGACTACACCTTC.

In its sample, this clonotype was seen many times. The gene calls are TRBV7-2 and TRBJ1-2, with 7 bases identical to TRBD1. V lost 6 bases and J lost 3; bases outside the gene matches: 7. The CDR3 consists of 14 residues. Germline values: CDR1 SGHTA, CDR2 FQGNSA. For the CDR3, the DNA is TGTGCCAGCAGTCGGACAGGTACTGACTATGGCTACACCTTC. Its protein product is CASSRTGTDYGYTF.